These 18 T cell receptor beta chains came from one sample sequenced in a study of Graves' ophthalmopathy and Graves' hyperthyroidism. The authors amplified TCR beta CDR3 regions, and they did so from RNA transcripts for repertoire sequencing. HTBI primers primed a first-round RT-PCR, and a second-round multiplex PCR followed. TCRdb fed the multiplex PCR reads into MiXCR, producing one record per CDR3 protein. The sample lists about 590,000 distinct CDR3 sequences, roughly 40% occurring once. The sequencing input was peripheral blood or thyroid tissue (not recorded which). The receptors originated from an adult man with Graves' hyperthyroidism.

The J gene is TRBJ2-3, the V gene TRBV14; 9 bases map to TRBD1. The trim removed 2 bases at V and 0 bases at J, leaving 9 bases unmatched. This CDR3 has 18 residues. CDR1 is SGHDN, CDR2 FVKESK, per germline. The CDR3 here is CASSQTYPGTGSTDTQYF. Here the CDR3 DNA reads TGTGCCAGCAGCCAAACATACCCCGGGACAGGGAGCACAGATACGCAGTATTTT.

The chain links TRBV24-1 to TRBJ2-3; TRBD1 or TRBD2 may be the D gene (5 bases each). The CDR3 runs 14 residues. CDR1 is KGHDR and CDR2 is SFDVKD in the germline V gene. The V and J ends lost 4 bases and 4 bases respectively, with 11 bases between them. In DNA form, the CDR3 reads TGTGCCACCAGTGACCCCGGGGCTGCAGATACGCAGTATTTT. It is translated as CATSDPGAADTQYF.

This clonotype was detected a few times. This chain joins TRBV10-3 and TRBJ2-3; D is perhaps TRBD2 (5 bases). V was clipped by 11 bases and J by 0 bases, with 18 bases between them. The CDR3 consists of 15 residues. Germline lookup yields CDR1 ENHRY and CDR2 SYGVKD. In DNA, the CDR3 is TGTGCCGTGTCCTTTAGCGATACTAGCACAGATACGCAGTATTTT. This encodes CAVSFSDTSTDTQYF.

The table lists this clonotype with many counts. The J gene is TRBJ1-1, the V gene TRBV7-2, with a possible D match to TRBD1 (6 bases). CDR3 size: 17 residues. Germline-derived CDR1 and CDR2 are SGHTA and FQGNSA. Trimming pared 1 base from V and 1 base from J, leaving 16 bases between. The CDR3: CASSLGAGASRNTEAFF. CDR3 bases: TGTGCCAGCAGCTTAGGGGCGGGGGCTTCGAGGAACACTGAAGCTTTCTTT.

V gene TRBV7-6 combines with J gene TRBJ2-5; 7 bases are shared with TRBD2. The CDR3 sequence is 15 residues long. Unmatched junction bases numbered 4, after V lost 0 bases and J lost 3 bases. Looked up from germline, CDR1 is SGHVS and CDR2 is FNYEAQ. In DNA form, the CDR3 reads TGTGCCAGCAGCTTAGCGGGACTACGGAAAGAGACCCAGTACTTC. Encoded protein: CASSLAGLRKETQYF.

This clonotype was found once. Here the CDR3 omits its conserved ending phenylalanine or tryptophan, so a read error is the likely source. The DNA is omitted, as the CDR3 cannot be located on it reliably, and the CDR3 follows TCRdb's listing. The CDR3 sequence is CSARAGTGGFQPQHL. This rearrangement joins TRBV20-1 to TRBJ1-5; no check of the table's D call, TRBD1, against the DNA was made. The germline CDR1 and CDR2 sequences are DFQATT and SNEGSKA (reference sequence). The CDR3 extends over 15 residues, inclusive of both ends.

This clonotype was seen at least ten times. The chain is built from TRBV12-3 or TRBV12-4 and TRBJ1-1, with D unclear. The CDR3 sequence is 12 residues long. V lost 6 bases to trimming and J lost 5 bases, with 10 bases between them. CDR3 protein: CASRLVGTEAFF. The CDR3 DNA sequence: TGTGCCAGCAGGCTAGTAGGAACTGAAGCTTTCTTT.

The chain uses TRBV28 and TRBJ2-7; 8 nucleotides line up with TRBD1. Losses at the gene ends were 7 bases for V and 2 bases for J; bases not matched to a gene: 13. Per the germline V gene, CDR1 is MDHEN and CDR2 is SYDVKM. CDR3 length equals 16 residues. CDR3 nucleotides: TGTGCCAGCACCCAAAACCCGGGACAGGACCCCTACGAGCAGTACTTC. Translated: CASTQNPGQDPYEQYF.

The CDR3 loop is CASSLAGTGAHSTDTQYF. The CDR3, as DNA: TGTGCCAGCAGCTTAGCGGGGACAGGGGCCCATAGCACAGATACGCAGTATTTT. The chain combines TRBV7-2 with TRBJ2-3; TRBD1 agrees at 10 bases. The CDR3 spans 18 residues. CDR1 and CDR2 (germline): SGHTA, FQGNSA. The junction had 6 bases not matched to a gene; V was cut back by 0 bases and J by 0 bases.

This rearrangement joins TRBV29-1 to TRBJ1-5, with 8 bases fitting TRBD1. The germline CDR1 and CDR2 sequences are SQVTM and ANQGSEA. CDR3 size: 14 residues. The V and J ends lost 7 bases and 7 bases, in that order; junction bases with no gene match: 12. The CDR3, as DNA: TGCAGCGCTGGACAGGGTGGGTACGAGCAGCCCCAGCATTTT. It is translated as CSAGQGGYEQPQHF.

This clonotype was observed at least ten times. V gene TRBV5-1 combines with J gene TRBJ1-4; a possible D gene is TRBD1 (5 bases). Germline CDR1 and CDR2: SGHRS and YFSETQ. The CDR3 has 15 amino acids. Trimming left V 1 base short and J 6 bases short, with 13 bases between. The CDR3 protein is CASSLNAGVDEKLFF. The CDR3 bases are TGCGCCAGCAGCTTGAATGCGGGGGTGGATGAAAAACTGTTTTTT. Supplemented by reference TRBV5-1 and TRBJ1-4, the full variable domain reads KAGVTQTPRYLIKTRGQQVTLSCSPISGHRSVSWYQQTPGQGLQFLFEYFSETQRNKGNFPGRFSGRQFSNSRSEMNVSTLELGDSALYLCASSLNAGVDEKLFFGSGTQLSVL.

This clonotype occurred many times. The V and J genes are TRBV7-8 and TRBJ2-2, with 7 positions matching TRBD1. The length of the CDR3 is 18 residues. From germline, CDR1 is SGHVS and CDR2 FQNEAQ. V shed 4 bases and J 0 bases; nucleotides not matched to a gene: 11. CDR3 protein: CASSWRQGPVTNTGELFF. The DNA of the CDR3 is TGTGCCAGCAGCTGGAGACAGGGACCAGTTACGAACACCGGGGAGCTGTTTTTT.

This clonotype was counted ten times or more. V usage is TRBV7-9 and J usage is TRBJ1-2; 7 nucleotides align to TRBD1. V dropped 5 bases and J dropped 8; count of bases not matched to a gene: 11. Germline V gives CDR1 SEHNR, CDR2 FQNEAQ (reference sequence). The CDR3 runs to 14 residues. CDR3 sequence (DNA): TGTGCCAGCAGCCGCGGGGACAGCAAGAGAGGCTACACCTTC. It encodes CASSRGDSKRGYTF. Variable domain in full (rest from reference TRBV7-9 and TRBJ1-2): DTGVSQNPRHKITKRGQNVTFRCDPISEHNRLYWYRQTLGQGPEFLTYFQNEAQLEKSRLLSDRFSAERPKGSFSTLEIQRTEQGDSAMYLCASSRGDSKRGYTFGSGTRLTVV.

This clonotype was recorded many times. The chain joins TRBV5-1 to TRBJ2-7; 7 positions agree with TRBD1. Per the germline V gene, CDR1 is SGHRS and CDR2 is YFSETQ. The CDR3 extends over 15 amino acids. V lost 4 bases, J lost 0 bases, and 7 bases stayed unmatched. Here the CDR3 reads CASSGSGTASYEQYF. DNA for the CDR3: TGCGCCAGCAGCGGATCCGGGACAGCCTCCTACGAGCAGTACTTC.

At least ten counts were recorded for this clonotype. V is TRBV5-5 and J is TRBJ1-2; no clear D. The germline V gene has CDR1 SGHKS and CDR2 YYEKEE (reference sequence). This CDR3 comprises 14 residues. Trimming shortened V by 0 bases and J by 7 bases, and 13 bases separated the two germline ends. The CDR3 DNA reads TGTGCCAGCAGCTTGGAATTCTCCACCGCTGGCTACACCTTC. It is translated as CASSLEFSTAGYTF. The full variable domain, in which reference TRBV5-5 and TRBJ1-2 provide the parts outside the CDR3, is DAGVTQSPTHLIKTRGQQVTLRCSPISGHKSVSWYQQVLGQGPQFIFQYYEKEERGRGNFPDRFSARQFPNYSSELNVNALLLGDSALYLCASSLEFSTAGYTFGSGTRLTVV.

On this clonotype: The junction does not match germline at one end; this may be a read error. The genes are TRBV6-5 and TRBJ1-5; D unclear. The CDR3 sequence is 13 residues long. Germline CDR1 reads MNHEY; CDR2 reads SVGAGI. The CDR3 protein is CASSQRERQPPHF. DNA of the CDR3: TGTGCCAGCAGTCAGAGGGAGCGTCAGCCCCCGCATTTT.

This clonotype was observed a single time. The chain uses TRBV7-9 and TRBJ2-7, with D possibly matching TRBD2 (6 bases). The V end lost 1 base, the J end lost 6 bases, and 16 bases lay between the germline ends. The CDR3 spans 15 residues. Germline assignment: CDR1 SEHNR and CDR2 FQNEAQ (reference sequence). The CDR3 sequence is CASSLGFSGRGEQYF. The CDR3 coding sequence is TGTGCCAGCAGCTTAGGTTTTAGCGGAAGAGGCGAGCAGTACTTC.

J is TRBJ1-5 and V is TRBV15; D not resolved. The CDR3 runs to 14 residues. Trimming left V 3 bases short and J 2 bases short, with 8 bases between. Germline CDR1 reads LNHNV; CDR2 reads YYDKDF (reference sequence). The CDR3 protein is CATSSEAGNQPQHF. The CDR3, as DNA: TGTGCCACCAGCAGTGAAGCAGGCAATCAGCCCCAGCATTTT.